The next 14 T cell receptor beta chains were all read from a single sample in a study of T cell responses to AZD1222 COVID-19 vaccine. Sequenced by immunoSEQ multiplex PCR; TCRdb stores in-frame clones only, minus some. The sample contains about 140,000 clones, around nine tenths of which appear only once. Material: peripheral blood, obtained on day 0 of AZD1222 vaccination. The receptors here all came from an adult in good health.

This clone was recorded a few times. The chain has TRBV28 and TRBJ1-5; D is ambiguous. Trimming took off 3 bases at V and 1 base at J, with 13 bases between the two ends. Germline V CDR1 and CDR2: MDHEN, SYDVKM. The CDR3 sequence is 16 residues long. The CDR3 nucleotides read TGTGCCAGCAGTTTCCGCCAGGCCACAAGCAATCAGCCCCAGCATTTT. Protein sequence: CASSFRQATSNQPQHF.

The CDR3 loop is CASSQSKFPSPDEQYF. CDR3 nucleotide sequence: TGTGCCAGCAGCCAATCGAAGTTCCCGTCCCCTGACGAGCAGTACTTC. The gene calls are TRBV14 and TRBJ2-7; D gene unclear. The CDR3 is 16 amino acids. The germline V and J ends were trimmed by 2 bases and 5 bases, with 19 bases remaining between them. The germline CDR1 and CDR2 sequences are SGHDN and FVKESK.

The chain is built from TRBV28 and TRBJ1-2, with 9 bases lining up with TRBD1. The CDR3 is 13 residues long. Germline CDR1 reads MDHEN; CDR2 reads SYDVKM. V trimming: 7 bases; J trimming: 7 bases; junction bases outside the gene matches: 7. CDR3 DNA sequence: TGTGCCAGCACCTCCGGGACAGGGCGTGGCTACACCTTC. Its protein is CASTSGTGRGYTF.

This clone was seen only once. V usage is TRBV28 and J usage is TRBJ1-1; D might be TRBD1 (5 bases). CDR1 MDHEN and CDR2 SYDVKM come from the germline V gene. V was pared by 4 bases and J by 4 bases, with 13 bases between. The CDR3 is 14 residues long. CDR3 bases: TGTGCCAGCAGTTCACCTCAGGGATTCACTGAAGCTTTCTTT. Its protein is CASSSPQGFTEAFF.

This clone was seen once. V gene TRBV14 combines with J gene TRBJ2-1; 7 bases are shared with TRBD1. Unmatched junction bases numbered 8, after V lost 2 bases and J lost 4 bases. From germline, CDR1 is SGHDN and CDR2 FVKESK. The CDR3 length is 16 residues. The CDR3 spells CASSQTGVKSYNEQFF. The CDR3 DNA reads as TGTGCCAGCAGCCAAACAGGGGTGAAGTCTTACAATGAGCAGTTCTTC.

CDR3 loop: CASSGSLDAHDIGTQYF. The CDR3 DNA reads TGTGCCAGCAGTGGATCCCTGGACGCGCACGATATAGGGACCCAGTACTTC. The rearrangement joins TRBV2 to TRBJ2-5; D remains unclear. Germline V gives CDR1 SNHLY, CDR2 FYNNEI. Trimming pared 4 bases from V and 7 bases from J, leaving 25 bases between. The CDR3 is made up of 17 amino acids. The full variable domain, in which reference TRBV2 and TRBJ2-5 provide the parts outside the CDR3, is EPEVTQTPSHQVTQMGQEVILRCVPISNHLYFYWYRQILGQKVEFLVSFYNNEISEKSEIFDDQFSVERPDGSNFTLKIRSTKLEDSAMYFCASSGSLDAHDIGTQYFGPGTRLLVL.

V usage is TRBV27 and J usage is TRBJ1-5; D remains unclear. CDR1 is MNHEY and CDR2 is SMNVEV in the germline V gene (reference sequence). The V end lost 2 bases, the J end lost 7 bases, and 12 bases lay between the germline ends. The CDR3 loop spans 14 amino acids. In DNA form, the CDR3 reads TGTGCCAGCAGTTTAAGAAGTATTGGGCAGCCCCAGCATTTT. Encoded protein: CASSLRSIGQPQHF.

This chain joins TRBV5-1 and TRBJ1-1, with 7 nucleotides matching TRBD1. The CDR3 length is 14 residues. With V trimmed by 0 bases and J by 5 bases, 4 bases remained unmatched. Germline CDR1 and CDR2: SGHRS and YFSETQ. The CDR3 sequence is CASSLEGAGTEAFF. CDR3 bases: TGCGCCAGCAGCTTGGAGGGGGCTGGGACTGAAGCTTTCTTT.

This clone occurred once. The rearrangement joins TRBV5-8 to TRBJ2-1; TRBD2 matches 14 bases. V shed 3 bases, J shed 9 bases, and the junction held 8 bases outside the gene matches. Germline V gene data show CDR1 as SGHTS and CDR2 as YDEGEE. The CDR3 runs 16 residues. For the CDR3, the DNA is TGTGCCAGCAGCTCCTTGACTAGCGGGGGGGCAAGTGAGCAGTTCTTC. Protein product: CASSSLTSGGASEQFF.

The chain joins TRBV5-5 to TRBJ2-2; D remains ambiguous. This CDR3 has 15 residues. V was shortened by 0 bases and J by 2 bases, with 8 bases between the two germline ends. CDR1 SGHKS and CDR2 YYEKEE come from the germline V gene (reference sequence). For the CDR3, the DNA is TGTGCCAGCAGCTTGGCTAACTACAACACCGGGGAGCTGTTTTTT. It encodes CASSLANYNTGELFF.

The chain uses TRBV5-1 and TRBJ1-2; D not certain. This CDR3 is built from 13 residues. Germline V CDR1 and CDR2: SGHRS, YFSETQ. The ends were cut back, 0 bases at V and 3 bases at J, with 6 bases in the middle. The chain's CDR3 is CASSLESYYGYTF. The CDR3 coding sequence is TGCGCCAGCAGCTTGGAAAGCTACTATGGCTACACCTTC.

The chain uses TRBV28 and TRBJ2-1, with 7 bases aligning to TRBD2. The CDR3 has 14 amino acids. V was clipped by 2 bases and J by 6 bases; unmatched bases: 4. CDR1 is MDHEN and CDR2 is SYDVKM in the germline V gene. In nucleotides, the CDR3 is TGTGCCAGCAGTTTAGGGCGGGAGATCAATGAGCAGTTCTTC. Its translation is CASSLGREINEQFF.

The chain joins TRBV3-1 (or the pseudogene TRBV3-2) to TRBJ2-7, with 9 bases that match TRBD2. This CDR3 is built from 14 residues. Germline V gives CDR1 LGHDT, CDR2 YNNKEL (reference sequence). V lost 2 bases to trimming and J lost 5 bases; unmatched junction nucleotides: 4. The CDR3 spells CASSQRASGNEQYF. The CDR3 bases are TGTGCCAGCAGCCAAAGGGCTAGCGGGAACGAGCAGTACTTC.

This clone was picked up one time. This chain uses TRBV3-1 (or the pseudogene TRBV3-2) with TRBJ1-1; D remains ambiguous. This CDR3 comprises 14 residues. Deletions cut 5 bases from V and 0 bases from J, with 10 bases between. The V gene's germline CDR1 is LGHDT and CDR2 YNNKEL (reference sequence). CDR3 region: CASSDDTVNTEAFF. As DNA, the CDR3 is TGTGCCAGCAGCGACGACACAGTGAACACTGAAGCTTTCTTT.